These T cell receptor beta chains were read from a single sample in a study of blood T cell repertoires in COVID-19. Sequencing used immunoSEQ multiplex PCR; TCRdb keeps in-frame clones, though not all of them. The data hold some 170,000 clones, with over 75% observed a single time. Sequenced: PBMCs or T cells enriched from blood (not recorded which). Receptor source: a man aged 40-55 years who had recovered from COVID-19. CDR3s include the opening cysteine and the closing phenylalanine or tryptophan. A D gene is named only where the DNA matches it firmly. The size field is filled for only some rows; it gives once, few, many or a size class.

>NA|TRBV5-5|TRBJ2-1|few
TGTGCCAGCAGCACACAGAACAATGAGCAGTTCTTC
CASSTQNNEQFF
>TRBD2|TRBV5-4|TRBJ2-7|once
TGTGCCAGCAGCCCGGGGACTACCTGGGGACCCTACGAGCAGTACTTC
CASSPGTTWGPYEQYF
>TRBD1|TRBV5-5|TRBJ1-6|NA
TGTGCCAGCAGCTTAGGACAGGCCCAGGGCAGCTCCTATAATTCACCCCTCCACTTT
CASSLGQAQGSSYNSPLHF
>NA|TRBV11-1|TRBJ1-6|NA
TGTGCCAGCGGGCGGGATTCACCCCTCCACTTT
CASGRDSPLHF
>NA|TRBV9|TRBJ1-6|NA
TGTGCCAGCAGCGTAGGGACAGCTAATAATTCACCCCTCCACTTT
CASSVGTANNSPLHF
>NA|TRBV29-1|TRBJ2-3|NA
TGCAGCGTTGTAGGCCAGGCTAGCACAGATACGCAGTATTTT
CSVVGQASTDTQYF
>NA|TRBV25-1|TRBJ1-6|once
TGTGCCAGCAGTTCGAGGGATTCACCCCTCCACTTT
CASSSRDSPLHF
>TRBD1|TRBV5-4|TRBJ2-5|once
TGTGCCAGCAGCTCGTACGGGACAGGGGAAGAGACCCAGTACTTC
CASSSYGTGEETQYF
>NA|TRBV5-4|TRBJ1-1|NA
TGTGCCAGCAGCTTAGCACGGGGGAACACTGAAGCTTTCTTT
CASSLARGNTEAFF
>NA|TRBV5-1|TRBJ2-1|NA
TGCGCCAGCAGCTTCTCCTTTGAGGAGCAGTTCTTC
CASSFSFEEQFF
>NA|TRBV18|TRBJ2-2|NA
TGTGCCAGCTCACCGACTTCGGGGACCGGGGAGCTGTTTTTT
CASSPTSGTGELFF
>TRBD1|TRBV11-2|TRBJ2-7|NA
TGTGCCAGCAGCCGGGACAGCCTTCGAACCTACGAGCAGTACTTC
CASSRDSLRTYEQYF
>NA|TRBV7-2|TRBJ1-6|NA
TGTGCCAGCAGCTTAAAGCCATCCAATTCACCCCTCCACTTT
CASSLKPSNSPLHF
>NA|TRBV6-5|TRBJ2-3|few
TGTGCCAGCAGTTTCCAGGGTGGCACAGATACGCAGTATTTT
CASSFQGGTDTQYF
>NA|TRBV6-5|TRBJ2-2|NA
TGTGCCAGCACCTCGGACATTAGGGACACCGGGGAGCTGTTTTTT
CASTSDIRDTGELFF
>NA|TRBV5-1|TRBJ1-2|NA
TGCGCCAGCAGCGGGGGCGGCTATGGCTACACCTTC
CASSGGGYGYTF
>TRBD1|TRBV12-5|TRBJ2-1|NA
TGTGCTAGTGACCCTTCGACAGGGATCTTCAATGAGCAGTTCTTC
CASDPSTGIFNEQFF
>NA|TRBV10-2|TRBJ1-2|medium-sized
TGCGCCAGCAGTGAGGGAGCGGCAGCATTCTATGGCTACACCTTC
CASSEGAAAFYGYTF
>NA|TRBV20-1|TRBJ2-1|NA
TGCAGTGCTAGTACAGGGTTAAACAATGAGCAGTTCTTC
CSASTGLNNEQFF
>TRBD2|TRBV19|TRBJ2-1|NA
TGTGCCAGTAGTATAGGGACGGGGGGCTACAATGAGCAGTTCTTC
CASSIGTGGYNEQFF
>NA|TRBV11-2|TRBJ1-4|NA
TGTGCCAGCAGATTATCCTCAAGCGAGTACGAAAAACTGTTTTTT
CASRLSSSEYEKLFF
>NA|TRBV6-5|TRBJ1-4|NA
TGTGCCAGCAGTCCCTCTGAAAAACTGTTTTTT
CASSPSEKLFF
>TRBD1|TRBV2|TRBJ1-1|NA
TGTGCCAGCAGTGAATATGGCACAATAACGGGACAGGGGTCTGAAGCTTTCTTT
CASSEYGTITGQGSEAFF
>TRBD1|TRBV27|TRBJ1-2|NA
TGTGCCAGCAGTCCCTCAGACAGGGGTTGGAGTAGTAACTATGGCTACACCTTC
CASSPSDRGWSSNYGYTF
>NA|TRBV7-2|TRBJ1-5|NA
TGTGCCAGCAGCTTAGACGGGAATCAGCCCCAGCATTTT
CASSLDGNQPQHF
>NA|TRBV21-1|TRBJ1-1|NA
TGTGCCAGCAGCCCCAGGGGGAACACTGAAGCTTTCTTT
CASSPRGNTEAFF
>TRBD1|TRBV30|TRBJ1-1|NA
TGTGCCTGGGACAGGGGGCCGGACACTGAAGCTTTCTTT
CAWDRGPDTEAFF
>TRBD1|TRBV19|TRBJ1-4|NA
TGTGCCAGTAGTATTGTGACAGGGGGTGACGAAAAACTGTTTTTT
CASSIVTGGDEKLFF
>NA|TRBV6-5|TRBJ1-4|NA
TGTGCCAGCAGTTACTCGGGCGGGACCTCGGAAAAACTGTTTTTT
CASSYSGGTSEKLFF
>TRBD1|TRBV13|TRBJ1-2|NA
TGTGCCAGCAGCTCCTTTGGCTTACAGGGGAACTATGGCTACACCTTC
CASSSFGLQGNYGYTF
>NA|TRBV12-5|TRBJ1-2|NA
TGTGCTAGTGGTTTGGTACAAGCCAGGGATGATGGCTACACCTTC
CASGLVQARDDGYTF
>NA|TRBV7-6|TRBJ2-7|once
TGTGCCAGCAGCTTAGCGGGGGGAATGGCCTACGAGCAGTACTTC
CASSLAGGMAYEQYF
>NA|TRBV6-6|TRBJ1-2|NA
TGTGCCTGTGGACTCGGCGGTGGCTACACCTTC
CACGLGGGYTF
>TRBD2|TRBV4-1|TRBJ2-3|NA
TGCGCCAGCAGCCAGAGCGGGGGGCAGAGCACAGATACGCAGTATTTT
CASSQSGGQSTDTQYF
>NA|TRBV5-6|TRBJ1-2|NA
TGTGCCAGCAGCCCTGACAGGAGACCGTATGGCTACACCTTC
CASSPDRRPYGYTF
>TRBD2|TRBV3-1/TRBV3-2|TRBJ2-5|NA
TGTGCCAGCAGCCAGGAAGGACTAGCGGAAGAGACCCAGTACTTC
CASSQEGLAEETQYF
>NA|TRBV11-2|TRBJ1-4|NA
TGTGCCAGCAGTCCGGCGGGGGGGGCGCGACGCGAAAAACTGTTTTTT
CASSPAGGARREKLFF
>NA|TRBV12-3/TRBV12-4|TRBJ2-2|NA
TGTGCCAGCACCCGACAGAACACCGGGGAGCTGTTTTTT
CASTRQNTGELFF
>NA|TRBV7-9|TRBJ2-2|NA
TGTGCCAGCAGCTTAGGACAAATTTCGAACACCGGGGAGCTGTTTTTT
CASSLGQISNTGELFF
>TRBD2|TRBV7-6|TRBJ2-1|few
TGTGCCAGCAGCTTAGGGGCGACTAGCGGGGGAAATGAGCAGTTCTTC
CASSLGATSGGNEQFF
>TRBD1|TRBV7-8|TRBJ2-1|once
TGTGCCAGCAGCCATCCCGGACAGGAAAAACATGAGCAGTTCTTC
CASSHPGQEKHEQFF
>NA|TRBV14|TRBJ1-6|NA
TGTGCCAGCAGCCAAGACAGTTATAATTCACCCCTCCACTTT
CASSQDSYNSPLHF
>TRBD2|TRBV27|TRBJ2-5|once
TGTGCCAGCAGCCGACGGGGGGGACAAGAGACCCAGTACTTC
CASSRRGGQETQYF
>NA|TRBV2|TRBJ2-3|NA
TGTGCCAGCACCCTCACCCTAATGGGGGGGCTCACAGATACGCAGTATTTT
CASTLTLMGGLTDTQYF
>NA|TRBV27|TRBJ1-1|NA
TGTGCCAGCAGAAGCGGAGGAGGGAGGAACACTGAAGCTTTCTTT
CASRSGGGRNTEAFF
>TRBD1|TRBV4-2|TRBJ1-4|NA
TGTGCCAGCAGCCAAGGGACAGGTTGGACAACTAATGAAAAACTGTTTTTT
CASSQGTGWTTNEKLFF
>NA|TRBV7-8|TRBJ2-5|NA
TGTGCCAGCAGCTCTATACTGGACAGACAAGAGACCCAGTACTTC
CASSSILDRQETQYF
>NA|TRBV7-6|TRBJ2-6|NA
TGTGCCAGCAGCCGGGGACTGGGGAGTACTGGGGCCAACGTCCTGACTTTC
CASSRGLGSTGANVLTF
>NA|TRBV5-4|TRBJ1-3|many
TGTGCCAGCAGCTTGGTTCCGACACTAGGCTCTGGAAACACCATATATTTT
CASSLVPTLGSGNTIYF
>NA|TRBV10-2|TRBJ1-2|NA
TGCGCCAGCAGTCGTACCGACCTAGCTAACTATGGCTACACCTTC
CASSRTDLANYGYTF
>NA|TRBV5-6|TRBJ1-6|once
TGTGCCAGCAGCTTGGTGCAGGGTTCACCCCTCCACTTT
CASSLVQGSPLHF
>TRBD1|TRBV27|TRBJ1-1|NA
TGTGCCAGCAGTTTGCTTCGGGACAGGGGGTCCACTGAAGCTTTCTTT
CASSLLRDRGSTEAFF
>NA|TRBV3-1/TRBV3-2|TRBJ2-5|NA
TGTGCCAGCACTGGGGCCGGGGAGACCCAGTACTTC
CASTGAGETQYF
>NA|TRBV6-5|TRBJ1-2|NA
TGTGCCAGCAGCACGGGGGGGCGCCGGGGCTACACCTTC
CASSTGGRRGYTF
>TRBD1|TRBV24-1|TRBJ2-3|NA
TGTGCCACCAGCGAGACAGGGGGCGCCCCAGATACGCAGTATTTT
CATSETGGAPDTQYF
>NA|TRBV5-4|TRBJ2-1|NA
TGTGCCAGCAGCTTGAGGCTAGACGACAATGAGCAGTTCTTC
CASSLRLDDNEQFF
>NA|TRBV5-1|TRBJ2-2|NA
TGCGCCAGCAGCTTGGTTTCAGGGTCCGGGGAGCTGTTTTTT
CASSLVSGSGELFF
>NA|TRBV2|TRBJ1-5|NA
TGTGCCAGCAGTGAAGTTCGGGGAAACAATCAGCCCCAGCATTTT
CASSEVRGNNQPQHF
>NA|TRBV9|TRBJ1-3|NA
TGTGCCAGCAGCGTAGCCTGGGGGGGAGATGGAAACACCATATATTTT
CASSVAWGGDGNTIYF